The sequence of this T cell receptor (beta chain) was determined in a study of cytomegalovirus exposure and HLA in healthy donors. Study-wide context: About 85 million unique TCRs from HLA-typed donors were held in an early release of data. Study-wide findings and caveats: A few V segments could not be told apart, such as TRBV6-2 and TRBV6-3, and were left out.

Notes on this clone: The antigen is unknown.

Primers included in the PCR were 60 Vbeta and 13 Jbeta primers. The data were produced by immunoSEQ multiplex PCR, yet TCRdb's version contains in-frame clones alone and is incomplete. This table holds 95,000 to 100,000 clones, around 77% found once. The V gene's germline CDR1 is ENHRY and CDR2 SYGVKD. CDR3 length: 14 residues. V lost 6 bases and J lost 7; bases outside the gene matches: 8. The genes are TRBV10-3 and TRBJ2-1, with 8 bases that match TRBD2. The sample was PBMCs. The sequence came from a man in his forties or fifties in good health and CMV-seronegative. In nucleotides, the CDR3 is TGTGCCATCAGATCTAGCGGGCTGAGGAATGAGCAGTTCTTC. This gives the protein CAIRSSGLRNEQFF.